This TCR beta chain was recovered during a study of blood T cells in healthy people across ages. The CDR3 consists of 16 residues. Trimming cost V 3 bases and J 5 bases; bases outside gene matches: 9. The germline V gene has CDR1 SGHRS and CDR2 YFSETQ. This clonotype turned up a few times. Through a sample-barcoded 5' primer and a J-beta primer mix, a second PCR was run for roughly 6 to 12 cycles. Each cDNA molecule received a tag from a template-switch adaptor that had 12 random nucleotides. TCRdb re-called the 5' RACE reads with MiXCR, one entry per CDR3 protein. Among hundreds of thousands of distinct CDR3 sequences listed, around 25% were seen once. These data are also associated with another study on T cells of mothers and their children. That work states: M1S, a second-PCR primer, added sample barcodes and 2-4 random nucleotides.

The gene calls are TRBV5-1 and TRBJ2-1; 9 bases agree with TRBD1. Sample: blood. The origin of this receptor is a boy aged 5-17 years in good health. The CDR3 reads CASSSGTGKENNEQFF. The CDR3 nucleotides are TGCGCCAGCAGCTCCGGGACAGGGAAGGAAAACAATGAGCAGTTCTTC.